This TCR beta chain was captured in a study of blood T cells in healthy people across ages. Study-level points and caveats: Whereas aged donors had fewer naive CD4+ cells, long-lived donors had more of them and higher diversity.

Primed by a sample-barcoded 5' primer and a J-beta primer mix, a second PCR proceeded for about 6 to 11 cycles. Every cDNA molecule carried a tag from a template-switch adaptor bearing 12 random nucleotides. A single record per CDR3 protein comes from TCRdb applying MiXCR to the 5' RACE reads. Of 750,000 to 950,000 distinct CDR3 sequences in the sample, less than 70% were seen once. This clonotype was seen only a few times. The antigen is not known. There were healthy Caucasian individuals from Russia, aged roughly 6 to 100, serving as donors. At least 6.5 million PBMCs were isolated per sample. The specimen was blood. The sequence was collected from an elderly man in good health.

This CDR3 reads CASSATSGSGNEQFF. In DNA, the CDR3 is TGTGCCAGCAGCGCGACTAGCGGGAGTGGAAATGAGCAGTTCTTC. The rearrangement uses TRBV6-2 or TRBV6-3 and TRBJ2-1; 12 nucleotides agree with TRBD2. With V trimmed by 6 bases and J by 7 bases, 7 bases remained unmatched. From germline, CDR1 is MNHEY and CDR2 SVGEGT. The CDR3 is made up of 15 amino acids.